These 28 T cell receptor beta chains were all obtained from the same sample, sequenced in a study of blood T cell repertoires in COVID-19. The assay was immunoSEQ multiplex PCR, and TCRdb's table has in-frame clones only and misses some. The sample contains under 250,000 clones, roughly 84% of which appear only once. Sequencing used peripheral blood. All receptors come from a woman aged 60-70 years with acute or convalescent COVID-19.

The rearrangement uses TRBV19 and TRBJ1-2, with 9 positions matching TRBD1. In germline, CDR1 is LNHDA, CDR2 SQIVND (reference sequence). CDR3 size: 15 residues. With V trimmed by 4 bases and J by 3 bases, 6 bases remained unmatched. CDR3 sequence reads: CASSRGQGVDYGYTF. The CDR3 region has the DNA TGTGCCAGTAGTAGGGGACAGGGCGTCGACTATGGCTACACCTTC.

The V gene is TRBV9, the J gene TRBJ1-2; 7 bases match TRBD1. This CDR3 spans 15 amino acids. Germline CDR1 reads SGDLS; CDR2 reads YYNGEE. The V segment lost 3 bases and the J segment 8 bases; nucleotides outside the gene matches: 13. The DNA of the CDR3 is TGTGCCAGCAGCGCCACAAACCAAGGGGGCTGGGGCTACACCTTC. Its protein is CASSATNQGGWGYTF.

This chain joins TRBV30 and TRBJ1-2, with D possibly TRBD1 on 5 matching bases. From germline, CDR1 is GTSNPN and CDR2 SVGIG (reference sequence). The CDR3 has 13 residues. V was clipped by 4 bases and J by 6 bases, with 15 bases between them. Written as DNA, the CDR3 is TGTGCCTGGAAGGACCAGGGCTCGGATGGCTACACCTTC. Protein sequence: CAWKDQGSDGYTF.

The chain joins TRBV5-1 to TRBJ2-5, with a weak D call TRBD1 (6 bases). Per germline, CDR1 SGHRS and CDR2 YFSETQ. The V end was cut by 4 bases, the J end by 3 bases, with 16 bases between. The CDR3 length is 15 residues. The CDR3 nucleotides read TGCGCCAGCAGCCCGACATCGGGACAAAAAGAGACCCAGTACTTC. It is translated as CASSPTSGQKETQYF.

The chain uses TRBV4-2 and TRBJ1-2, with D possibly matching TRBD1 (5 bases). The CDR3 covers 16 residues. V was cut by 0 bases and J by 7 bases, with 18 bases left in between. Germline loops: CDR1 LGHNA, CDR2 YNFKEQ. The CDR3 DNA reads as TGTGCCAGCAGCCAAGAGGGCCCAGGGCTTTCGCGTGGCTACACCTTC. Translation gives CASSQEGPGLSRGYTF.

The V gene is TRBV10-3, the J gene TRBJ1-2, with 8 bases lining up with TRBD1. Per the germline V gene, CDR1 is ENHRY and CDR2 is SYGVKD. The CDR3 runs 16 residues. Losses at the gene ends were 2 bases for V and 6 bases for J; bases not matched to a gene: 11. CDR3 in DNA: TGTGCCATCAGTGAGCCCGACAGGGACAGGACAAATGGCTACACCTTC. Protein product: CAISEPDRDRTNGYTF.

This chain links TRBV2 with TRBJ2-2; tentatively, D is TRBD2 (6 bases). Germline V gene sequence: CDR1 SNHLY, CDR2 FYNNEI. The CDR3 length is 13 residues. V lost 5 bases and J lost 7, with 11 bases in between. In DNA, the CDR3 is TGTGCCAGCAGTAGCGGGCCCAACGGGGAGCTGTTTTTT. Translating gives CASSSGPNGELFF.

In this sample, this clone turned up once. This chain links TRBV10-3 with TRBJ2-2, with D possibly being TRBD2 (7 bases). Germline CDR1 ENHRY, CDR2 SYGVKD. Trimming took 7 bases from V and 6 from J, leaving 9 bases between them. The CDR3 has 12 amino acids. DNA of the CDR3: TGTGCCATCACGGGGGGCCCCGGGGAGCTGTTTTTT. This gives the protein CAITGGPGELFF.

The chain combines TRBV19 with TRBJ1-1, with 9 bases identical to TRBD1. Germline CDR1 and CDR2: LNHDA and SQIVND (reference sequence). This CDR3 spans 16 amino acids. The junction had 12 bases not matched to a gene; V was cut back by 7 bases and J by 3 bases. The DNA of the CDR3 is TGTGCCAGTAAGGGAAACAGGGGGCCGTCATACACTGAAGCTTTCTTT. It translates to CASKGNRGPSYTEAFF.

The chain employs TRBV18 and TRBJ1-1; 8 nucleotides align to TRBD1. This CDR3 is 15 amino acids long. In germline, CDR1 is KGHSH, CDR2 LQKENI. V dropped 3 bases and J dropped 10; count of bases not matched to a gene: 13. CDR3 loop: CASSPQMDRERPAFF. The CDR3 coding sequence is TGTGCCAGCTCACCCCAGATGGACAGGGAACGACCAGCTTTCTTT.

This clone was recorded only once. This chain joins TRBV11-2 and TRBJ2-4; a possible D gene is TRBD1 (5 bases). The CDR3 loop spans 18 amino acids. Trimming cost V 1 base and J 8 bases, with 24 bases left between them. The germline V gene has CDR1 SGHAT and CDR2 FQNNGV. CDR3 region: CASSLARVGPPYRDIQYF. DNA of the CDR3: TGTGCCAGCAGCTTAGCTAGGGTGGGGCCGCCATATAGGGACATTCAGTACTTC.

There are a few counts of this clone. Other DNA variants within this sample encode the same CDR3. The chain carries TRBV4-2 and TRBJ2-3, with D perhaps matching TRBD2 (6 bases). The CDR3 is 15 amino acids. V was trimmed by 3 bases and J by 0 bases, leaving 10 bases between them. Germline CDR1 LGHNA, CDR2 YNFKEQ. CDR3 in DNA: TGTGCCAGCAGCCAGGCCGGGACTAGCACAGATACGCAGTATTTT. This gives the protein CASSQAGTSTDTQYF.

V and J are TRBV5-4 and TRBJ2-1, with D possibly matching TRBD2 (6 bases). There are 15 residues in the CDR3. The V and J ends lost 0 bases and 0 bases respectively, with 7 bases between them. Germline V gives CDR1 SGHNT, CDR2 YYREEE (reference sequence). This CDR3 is CASSLDGGSYNEQFF. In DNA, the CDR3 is TGTGCCAGCAGCTTGGACGGGGGCTCCTACAATGAGCAGTTCTTC. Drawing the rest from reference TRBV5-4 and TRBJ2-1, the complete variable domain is ETGVTQSPTHLIKTRGQQVTLRCSSQSGHNTVSWYQQALGQGPQFIFQYYREEENGRGNFPPRFSGLQFPNYSSELNVNALELDDSALYLCASSLDGGSYNEQFFGPGTRLTVL.

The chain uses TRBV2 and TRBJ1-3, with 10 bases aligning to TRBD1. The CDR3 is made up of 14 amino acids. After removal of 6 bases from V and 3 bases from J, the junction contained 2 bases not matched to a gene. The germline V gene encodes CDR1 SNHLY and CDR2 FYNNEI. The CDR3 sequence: CASRDRGLGNTIYF. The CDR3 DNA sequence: TGTGCCAGCAGAGACAGGGGGCTTGGAAACACCATATATTTT. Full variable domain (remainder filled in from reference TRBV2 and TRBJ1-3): EPEVTQTPSHQVTQMGQEVILRCVPISNHLYFYWYRQILGQKVEFLVSFYNNEISEKSEIFDDQFSVERPDGSNFTLKIRSTKLEDSAMYFCASRDRGLGNTIYFGEGSWLTVV.

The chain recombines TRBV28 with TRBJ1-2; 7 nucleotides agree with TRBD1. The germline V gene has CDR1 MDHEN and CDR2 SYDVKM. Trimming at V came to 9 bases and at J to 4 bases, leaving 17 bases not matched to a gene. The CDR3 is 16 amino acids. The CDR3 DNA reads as TGTGCCAGTACCTCTCCCCCCGGACAGGCAGGCTATGGCTACACCTTC. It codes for CASTSPPGQAGYGYTF.

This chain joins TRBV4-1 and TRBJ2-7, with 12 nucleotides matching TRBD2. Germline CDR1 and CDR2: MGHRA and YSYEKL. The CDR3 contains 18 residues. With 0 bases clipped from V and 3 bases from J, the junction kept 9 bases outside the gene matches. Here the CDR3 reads CASSQEALAGGPSYEQYF. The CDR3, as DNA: TGCGCCAGCAGCCAAGAAGCCCTAGCGGGGGGGCCGAGCTACGAGCAGTACTTC.

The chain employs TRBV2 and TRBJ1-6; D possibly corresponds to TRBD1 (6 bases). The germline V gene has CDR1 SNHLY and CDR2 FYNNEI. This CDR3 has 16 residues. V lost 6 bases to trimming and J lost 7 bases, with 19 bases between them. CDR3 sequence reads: CASRGETGSMNSPLHF. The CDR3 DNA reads TGTGCCAGCAGGGGGGAAACAGGGTCCATGAATTCACCCCTCCACTTT.

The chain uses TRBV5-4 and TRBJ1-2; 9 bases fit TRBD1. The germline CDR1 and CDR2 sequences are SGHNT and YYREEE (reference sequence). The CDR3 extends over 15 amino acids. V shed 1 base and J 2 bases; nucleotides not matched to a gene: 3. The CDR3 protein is CASSLWDRVNYGYTF. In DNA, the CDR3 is TGTGCCAGCAGCTTGTGGGACAGGGTGAACTATGGCTACACCTTC.

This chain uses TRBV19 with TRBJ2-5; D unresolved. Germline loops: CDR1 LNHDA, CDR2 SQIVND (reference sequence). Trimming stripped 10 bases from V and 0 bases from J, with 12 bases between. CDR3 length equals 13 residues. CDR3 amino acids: CATSLEHQETQYF. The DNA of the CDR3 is TGTGCCACTTCCCTAGAGCACCAAGAGACCCAGTACTTC.

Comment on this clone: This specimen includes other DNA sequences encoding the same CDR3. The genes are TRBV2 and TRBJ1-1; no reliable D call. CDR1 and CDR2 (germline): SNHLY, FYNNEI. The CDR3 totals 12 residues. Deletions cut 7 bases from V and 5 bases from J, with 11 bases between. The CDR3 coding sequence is TGTGCCAGCAACCGAGGAGGGACTGAAGCTTTCTTT. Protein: CASNRGGTEAFF.

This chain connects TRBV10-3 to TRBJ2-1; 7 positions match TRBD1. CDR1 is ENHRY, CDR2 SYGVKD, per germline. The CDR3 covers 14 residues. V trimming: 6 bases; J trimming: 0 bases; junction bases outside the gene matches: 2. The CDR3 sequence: CAISGQASYNEQFF. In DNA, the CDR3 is TGTGCCATCAGCGGACAGGCCTCCTACAATGAGCAGTTCTTC.

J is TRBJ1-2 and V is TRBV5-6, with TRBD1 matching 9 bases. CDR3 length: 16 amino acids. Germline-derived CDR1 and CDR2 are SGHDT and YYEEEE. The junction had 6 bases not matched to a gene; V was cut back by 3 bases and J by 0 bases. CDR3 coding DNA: TGTGCCAGCAGCTCCGGGACAGGGTCGTCTAACTATGGCTACACCTTC. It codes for CASSSGTGSSNYGYTF. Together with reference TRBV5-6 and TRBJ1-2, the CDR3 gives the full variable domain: DAGVTQSPTHLIKTRGQQVTLRCSPKSGHDTVSWYQQALGQGPQFIFQYYEEEERQRGNFPDRFSGHQFPNYSSELNVNALLLGDSALYLCASSSGTGSSNYGYTFGSGTRLTVV.

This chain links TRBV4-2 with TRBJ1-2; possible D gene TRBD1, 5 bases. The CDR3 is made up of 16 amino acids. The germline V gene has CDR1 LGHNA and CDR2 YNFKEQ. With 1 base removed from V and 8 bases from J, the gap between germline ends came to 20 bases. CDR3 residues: CASSQVTEGSREGYTF. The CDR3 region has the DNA TGTGCCAGCAGCCAAGTTACGGAGGGGTCGCGTGAGGGCTACACCTTC.

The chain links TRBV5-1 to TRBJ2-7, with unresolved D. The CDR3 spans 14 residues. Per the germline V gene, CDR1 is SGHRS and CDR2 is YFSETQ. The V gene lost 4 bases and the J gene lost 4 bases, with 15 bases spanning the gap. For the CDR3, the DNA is TGCGCCAGCAGCCCAACCGGGTCCTTGTACGAGCAGTACTTC. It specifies CASSPTGSLYEQYF. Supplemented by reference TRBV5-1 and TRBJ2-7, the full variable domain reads KAGVTQTPRYLIKTRGQQVTLSCSPISGHRSVSWYQQTPGQGLQFLFEYFSETQRNKGNFPGRFSGRQFSNSRSEMNVSTLELGDSALYLCASSPTGSLYEQYFGPGTRLTVT.

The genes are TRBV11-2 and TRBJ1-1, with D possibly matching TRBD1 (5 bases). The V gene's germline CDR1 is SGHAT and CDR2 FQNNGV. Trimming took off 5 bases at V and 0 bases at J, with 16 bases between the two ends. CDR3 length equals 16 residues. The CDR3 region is CASSPPGRGMNTEAFF. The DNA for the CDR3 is TGTGCCAGCAGCCCCCCGGGGCGGGGCATGAACACTGAAGCTTTCTTT. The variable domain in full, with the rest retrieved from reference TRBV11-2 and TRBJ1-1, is EAGVAQSPRYKIIEKRQSVAFWCNPISGHATLYWYQQILGQGPKLLIQFQNNGVVDDSQLPKDRFSAERLKGVDSTLKIQPAKLEDSAVYLCASSPPGRGMNTEAFFGQGTRLTVV.

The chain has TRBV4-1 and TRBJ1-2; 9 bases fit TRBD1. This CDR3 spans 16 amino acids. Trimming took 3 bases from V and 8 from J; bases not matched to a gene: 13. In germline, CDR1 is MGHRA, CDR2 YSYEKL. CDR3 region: CASSQTGTGNILGYTF. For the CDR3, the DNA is TGCGCCAGCAGCCAGACCGGGACAGGGAATATCCTGGGCTACACCTTC.

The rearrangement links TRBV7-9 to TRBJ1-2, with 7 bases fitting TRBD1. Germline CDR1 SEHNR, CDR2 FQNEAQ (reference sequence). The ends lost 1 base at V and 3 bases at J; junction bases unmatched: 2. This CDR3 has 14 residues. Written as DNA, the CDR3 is TGTGCCAGCAGCTTAGACGACAGGGACTATGGCTACACCTTC. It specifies CASSLDDRDYGYTF.

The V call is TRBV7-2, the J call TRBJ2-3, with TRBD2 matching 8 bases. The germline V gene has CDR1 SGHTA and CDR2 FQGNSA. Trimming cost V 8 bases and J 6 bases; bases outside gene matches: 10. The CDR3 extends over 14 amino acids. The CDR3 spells CASSRGAGLDTQYF. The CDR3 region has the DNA TGTGCCAGCTCGCGGGGGGCTGGCTTGGATACGCAGTATTTT.